Listed here are 4 T cell receptor beta chains from one sample, sequenced in a study of long-term antiretroviral therapy in people with HIV. Researchers report immunoSEQ v3.0 was run at survey level. Sequenced by immunoSEQ multiplex PCR; TCRdb stores in-frame clones only, minus some. Here the sample spans 45,000 to 50,000 clones, approximately 79% being singletons. The specimen was unsorted PBMCs, collected 0.8 years after starting antiretroviral therapy. The source of these receptors is a young woman with HIV.

The chain employs TRBV11-3 and TRBJ2-5; perhaps TRBD2 as D (5 bases). The CDR3 loop spans 16 amino acids. Germline-derived CDR1 and CDR2 are SGHNT and YENEEA. V was shortened by 1 base and J by 2 bases, with 14 bases between the two germline ends. The CDR3 bases are TGTGCCAGCAGCTTAGGGCTAGCAGCAAGTCAAGAGACCCAGTACTTC. Its protein product is CASSLGLAASQETQYF.

This chain uses TRBV7-2 with TRBJ2-1; D unresolved. V lost 8 bases and J lost 3, with 5 bases in between. Per the germline V gene, CDR1 is SGHTA and CDR2 is FQGNSA. The CDR3 consists of 11 residues. The CDR3 region has the DNA TGTGCCAGCGGAGTCTACAATGAGCAGTTCTTC. Protein sequence: CASGVYNEQFF.

This rearrangement joins TRBV7-9 to TRBJ2-7, with D possibly being TRBD1 (5 bases). The CDR3 loop spans 14 amino acids. V lost 3 bases to trimming and J lost 0 bases, with 9 bases between them. Germline V gene lookup returns CDR1 SEHNR and CDR2 FQNEAQ (reference sequence). CDR3 protein: CASSFTGFSYEQYF. The CDR3 DNA sequence: TGTGCCAGCAGCTTTACAGGCTTCTCCTACGAGCAGTACTTC.

The rearrangement uses TRBV4-3 and TRBJ2-5; 8 positions agree with TRBD2. Germline V gene sequence: CDR1 LGHNA, CDR2 YSLEER. The CDR3 consists of 16 residues. The V segment lost 0 bases and the J segment 4 bases; nucleotides outside the gene matches: 7. The chain's CDR3 is CASSQEPGGPPETQYF. The CDR3 coding sequence is TGCGCCAGCAGCCAAGAGCCGGGAGGGCCTCCAGAGACCCAGTACTTC.